This entry lists 7 T cell receptor beta chains sequenced from one sample in a study of OX40 agonist ivuxolimab in advanced cancers. TCRdb's copy holds only in-frame clones and misses some; the assay was immunoSEQ multiplex PCR. Seen here are 15,000 to 20,000 clones, about two thirds observed once, and the top ten hold about 24%. Sequenced here: CD4+ or CD8+ T cells sorted from blood, sampled in a trial of the OX40 agonist ivuxolimab. Source of these receptors: an adult with an advanced solid tumor such as melanoma, head and neck, liver or kidney cancer.

V is TRBV7-2 and J is TRBJ2-1; perhaps TRBD2 as D (6 bases). With 4 bases removed from V and 3 bases from J, the gap between germline ends came to 13 bases. Germline values: CDR1 SGHTA, CDR2 FQGNSA. The CDR3 sequence is 15 residues long. The CDR3, as DNA: TGTGCCAGCAGCTCCCACCCCGGGGGCTACAATGAGCAGTTCTTC. As protein: CASSSHPGGYNEQFF. Drawing the rest from reference TRBV7-2 and TRBJ2-1, the complete variable domain is GAGVSQSPSNKVTEKGKDVELRCDPISGHTALYWYRQSLGQGLEFLIYFQGNSAPDKSGLPSDRFSAERTGGSVSTLTIQRTQQEDSAVYLCASSSHPGGYNEQFFGPGTRLTVL.

This chain connects TRBV13 to TRBJ2-1, with 14 nucleotides matching TRBD2. The CDR3 is 15 amino acids. CDR1 is PRHDT, CDR2 FYEKMQ, per germline (reference sequence). The V and J ends lost 4 bases and 8 bases, in that order; junction bases with no gene match: 4. The CDR3 loop reads CASSSTSGGAYEQFF. The CDR3 DNA follows: TGTGCCAGCAGCTCGACTAGCGGGGGGGCTTATGAGCAGTTCTTC.

Only a few counts were recorded for this clone. Other DNA sequences within the sample encode an identical CDR3. The rearrangement links TRBV4-1 to TRBJ2-1; 13 positions agree with TRBD2. Germline V gives CDR1 MGHRA, CDR2 YSYEKL. CDR3 length: 17 amino acids. J was trimmed by 1 base and V by 4 bases; bases with no gene match: 4. CDR3 region: CASSRGTSGTSYNEQFF. The CDR3 bases are TGCGCCAGCAGCCGAGGGACTAGCGGGACGTCCTACAATGAGCAGTTCTTC.

This clone was detected only a few times. This rearrangement joins TRBV6-5 to TRBJ1-4; 9 bases line up with TRBD1. Looked up from germline, CDR1 is MNHEY and CDR2 is SVGAGI. V lost 7 bases and J lost 7; bases outside the gene matches: 10. CDR3 length: 15 residues. CDR3 protein: CASTHRGLLGEKLFF. The CDR3 region has the DNA TGTGCCAGCACTCACAGGGGGCTTCTGGGTGAAAAACTGTTTTTT.

The chain has TRBV11-2 and TRBJ2-1; a weak D match, TRBD2 (5 bases). V lost 3 bases, J lost 10 bases, and 19 bases lay in between. The CDR3 has 15 residues. Germline values: CDR1 SGHAT, CDR2 FQNNGV. Here the CDR3 DNA reads TGTGCCAGCAGCTTGTCCCTTAGTGCGGGCGAAGAGCAGTTCTTC. Protein product: CASSLSLSAGEEQFF.

The gene calls are TRBV11-1 and TRBJ2-3; no definite D call. V gave up 2 bases and J gave up 5 bases, with 11 bases separating them. This CDR3 is built from 14 residues. CDR1 is SGHAT and CDR2 is FQDESV in the germline V gene (reference sequence). CDR3 loop: CASSLTHLRDTQYF. The CDR3 region has the DNA TGTGCCAGCAGCTTAACCCACTTAAGAGATACGCAGTATTTT.

The chain joins TRBV30 to TRBJ1-4; D uncertain. The germline V and J ends were trimmed by 1 base and 8 bases, with 14 bases remaining between them. The CDR3 is 14 amino acids. Germline V gives CDR1 GTSNPN, CDR2 SVGIG (reference sequence). The CDR3 DNA is TGTGCCTGGAGTGAAGGGCCCAAAGAGGAAAAACTGTTTTTT. This codes for CAWSEGPKEEKLFF.